The clone carrying this T cell receptor (beta chain) has a handful of counts. Its specificity is not known. 5'RACE template switching generated TCR cDNA, adding a universal primer site and UMIs. TCRdb processed the 5' RACE reads anew with MiXCR; each CDR3 protein has one entry. The table includes roughly 68,000 distinct CDR3 sequences, less than 8.5% detected once. The CDR3 spans 12 residues. V dropped 9 bases and J dropped 3 bases, with 9 bases sitting between them. CDR1 and CDR2 from the germline V gene are KGHSH and LQKENI. This sample is drawn from a study of T cells after yellow fever vaccination. About the research overall: Preparation of the low-cell-number fractions used SMART-Seq v4 Ultra Low Input. Findings and limits, study-wide: The CD4 compartment and the CD8 compartment contained a small share of clonotypes in common.

The V gene is TRBV18, the J gene TRBJ1-5, with unresolved D. The receptor comes from a man younger than 30 who received the YFV17D yellow fever vaccine. Sequencing used CD8+ T cells sorted from PBMCs, obtained around 45 days after the first yellow fever vaccination. CDR3 loop: CARWTFNQPQHF. As DNA, the CDR3 is TGTGCCAGGTGGACTTTCAATCAGCCCCAGCATTTT.